This T cell receptor beta chain stems from a study of vaccination effects on CD4 cells after COVID-19. Study details: Subjects were given two BNT162b2 or mRNA-1273 vaccine doses.

Germline V gene data show CDR1 as GTSNPN and CDR2 as SVGIG (reference sequence). V was shortened by 5 bases and J by 12 bases, with 14 bases between the two germline ends. CDR3 size: 12 residues. This clone occurred once. Antigen: not known. After expansion with viral peptide pools in the ViraFEST assay, antigen-specific CD4+ T cells were sequenced. Scientists isolated CD4+ T cells after a roughly nine-day culture period ended. TCRdb keeps only in-frame clones here, not all; method: immunoSEQ multiplex PCR. Of approximately 54,000 clones listed, roughly 80% were seen once; the top ten hold approximately 2.4%.

V gene TRBV30 combines with J gene TRBJ1-6; D unresolved. The source was CD4+ T cells from PBMCs cultured with HCoV-229E spike peptides, collected before COVID-19 vaccination. The sequence was collected from a human donor who received a COVID-19 vaccine. The CDR3, as DNA: TGTGCCTGGGCCGATTCCCCCGAACCCCTCCACTTT. Translating gives CAWADSPEPLHF.